Listed below are T cell receptor beta chains from one sample, sequenced in a study of OX40 agonist ivuxolimab in advanced cancers. The protocol was immunoSEQ multiplex PCR, while the TCRdb copy is restricted to in-frame clones and leaves out a portion. Here the sample spans approximately 100,000 clones, 90% to 95% being singletons. The sequences come from CD4+ or CD8+ T cells sorted from blood, collected in a trial of the OX40 agonist ivuxolimab. Source of these receptors: an adult with an advanced solid tumor such as melanoma, head and neck, liver or kidney cancer. Each CDR3 is given with its conserved first and last residue. Each record gives: clone size, J gene, D gene, V gene, CDR3 DNA, CDR3 protein. The D gene is left open where the match is weak. Not all rows give a size; the values are once, few, many and, for expanded clones, a class.

clone size: .
J gene: TRBJ2-7
D gene: TRBD1
V gene: TRBV28
CDR3 DNA: TGTGCCAGCAGTCCTCACGGACAGGGGGCTGGAGAGCAGTACTTC
CDR3 protein: CASSPHGQGAGEQYF

clone size: once
J gene: TRBJ1-1
D gene: .
V gene: TRBV18
CDR3 DNA: TGTGCCAGCTCACCCTCCATGAACACTGAAGCTTTCTTT
CDR3 protein: CASSPSMNTEAFF

clone size: .
J gene: TRBJ2-7
D gene: .
V gene: TRBV14
CDR3 DNA: TGTGCCAGCAGCCAAGATCGGCCCTACGAGCAGTACTTC
CDR3 protein: CASSQDRPYEQYF

clone size: .
J gene: TRBJ2-7
D gene: .
V gene: TRBV7-2
CDR3 DNA: TGTGCCAGCAGCTTTCGACAGGAGAGCTCCTACGAGCAGTACTTC
CDR3 protein: CASSFRQESSYEQYF

clone size: .
J gene: TRBJ2-2
D gene: .
V gene: TRBV7-2
CDR3 DNA: TGTGCCAGCAGCTTAGATGGTGGGTCCGGGGAGCTGTTTTTT
CDR3 protein: CASSLDGGSGELFF

clone size: .
J gene: TRBJ2-5
D gene: .
V gene: TRBV5-1
CDR3 DNA: TGCGCCAGCAGCTTGGTTCCAGAAGAGACCCAGTACTTC
CDR3 protein: CASSLVPEETQYF

clone size: .
J gene: TRBJ2-2
D gene: TRBD2
V gene: TRBV27
CDR3 DNA: TGTGCCAGCAGTTCGCCTAGACTAGCGGGAGGGCCGAACACCGGGGAGCTGCTTTTT
CDR3 protein: CASSSPRLAGGPNTGELLF

clone size: .
J gene: TRBJ1-1
D gene: .
V gene: TRBV5-4
CDR3 DNA: TGTGCCAGCAGCTTGCGGGGACAGAACACTGAAGCTTTCTTT
CDR3 protein: CASSLRGQNTEAFF

clone size: .
J gene: TRBJ2-1
D gene: .
V gene: TRBV6-5
CDR3 DNA: TGTGCCAGCAGTTACTCAGTCCCGGGTCGGGGGAATGAGCAGTTCTTC
CDR3 protein: CASSYSVPGRGNEQFF

clone size: .
J gene: TRBJ2-7
D gene: TRBD2
V gene: TRBV9
CDR3 DNA: TGTGCCAGCAGCGTAGATCTGACTAGCGGGAGTCAGCAGTACTTC
CDR3 protein: CASSVDLTSGSQQYF

clone size: .
J gene: TRBJ2-7
D gene: TRBD1
V gene: TRBV5-4
CDR3 DNA: TGTGCCAGCAGCATGACAGGGACCTCCTACGAGCAGTACTTC
CDR3 protein: CASSMTGTSYEQYF

clone size: .
J gene: TRBJ2-1
D gene: TRBD2
V gene: TRBV5-1
CDR3 DNA: TGCGCCAGCAGCTGGACTAGCGGGTACTCCTACAATGAGCAGTTCTTC
CDR3 protein: CASSWTSGYSYNEQFF

clone size: .
J gene: TRBJ1-4
D gene: TRBD1
V gene: TRBV19
CDR3 DNA: TGTGCCAGTAGCCACGGGACAGGCGGAAAACTGTTTTTT
CDR3 protein: CASSHGTGGKLFF

clone size: .
J gene: TRBJ2-3
D gene: .
V gene: TRBV29-1
CDR3 DNA: TGCAGCGTCGGGACTAGCACAGATACGCAGTATTTT
CDR3 protein: CSVGTSTDTQYF

clone size: .
J gene: TRBJ1-4
D gene: .
V gene: TRBV6-1
CDR3 DNA: TGTGCCAGCAGTGACGGGGGCGTCGAAAAACTGTTTTTT
CDR3 protein: CASSDGGVEKLFF

clone size: few
J gene: TRBJ2-7
D gene: .
V gene: TRBV6-1
CDR3 DNA: TGTGCCAGCAGTGAAGCAGGAGGGGGACTCTACGAGCAGTACTTC
CDR3 protein: CASSEAGGGLYEQYF

clone size: once
J gene: TRBJ2-1
D gene: TRBD2
V gene: TRBV14
CDR3 DNA: TGTGCCAGCAGCCACAGGGGACTAGCGGGAGCGGGGTCCTACAATGAGCAGTTCTTC
CDR3 protein: CASSHRGLAGAGSYNEQFF

clone size: .
J gene: TRBJ2-7
D gene: TRBD2
V gene: TRBV5-4
CDR3 DNA: TGTGCCAGCGGGTTCCGCGGACTAGCGGGTCATAGCTCCTACGAGCAGTACTTC
CDR3 protein: CASGFRGLAGHSSYEQYF

clone size: .
J gene: TRBJ2-3
D gene: TRBD1
V gene: TRBV28
CDR3 DNA: TGTGCCAGCCGGACAGGAGCTAGCACAGATACGCAGTATTTT
CDR3 protein: CASRTGASTDTQYF

clone size: .
J gene: TRBJ2-5
D gene: .
V gene: TRBV7-3
CDR3 DNA: TGTGCCAGCAGCAAACAGACAGGCCACCAAGAGACCCAGTACTTC
CDR3 protein: CASSKQTGHQETQYF

clone size: once
J gene: TRBJ2-5
D gene: .
V gene: TRBV6-1
CDR3 DNA: TGTGCCAGCAGTGAAGCGGGGCAGGGTTACGAGACCCAGTACTTC
CDR3 protein: CASSEAGQGYETQYF

clone size: .
J gene: TRBJ2-2
D gene: TRBD1
V gene: TRBV5-6
CDR3 DNA: TGTGCCAGCAGCTTGTGGGGGACAGGGAAGACCGGGGAGCTGTTTTTT
CDR3 protein: CASSLWGTGKTGELFF

clone size: .
J gene: TRBJ2-7
D gene: TRBD1
V gene: TRBV7-6
CDR3 DNA: TGTGCCAGCAGCTTAGCGAGGGGGCTCCTCTACGAGCAGTACTTC
CDR3 protein: CASSLARGLLYEQYF

clone size: .
J gene: TRBJ2-1
D gene: TRBD2
V gene: TRBV9
CDR3 DNA: TGTGCCAGCAGCGTACTAGCGGGAGGTTCGGATGAGCAGTTCTTC
CDR3 protein: CASSVLAGGSDEQFF

clone size: .
J gene: TRBJ1-1
D gene: .
V gene: TRBV11-3
CDR3 DNA: TGTGCCAGCAGCCAGAGTCCGAACACTGAAGCTTTCTTT
CDR3 protein: CASSQSPNTEAFF

clone size: .
J gene: TRBJ2-3
D gene: TRBD2
V gene: TRBV6-5
CDR3 DNA: TGTGCCAGCAGTTACTCGCGACTAGCGGGAGATACGCAGTATTTT
CDR3 protein: CASSYSRLAGDTQYF

clone size: once
J gene: TRBJ2-7
D gene: .
V gene: TRBV6-5
CDR3 DNA: TGTGCCAGCAGTTTGGGTGGGAGTAAATACGAGCAGTACTTC
CDR3 protein: CASSLGGSKYEQYF

clone size: .
J gene: TRBJ2-3
D gene: TRBD2
V gene: TRBV27
CDR3 DNA: TGTGCCAGCGGTGCGGAGGTAGCGGGAGGGATCACAGATACGCAGTATTTT
CDR3 protein: CASGAEVAGGITDTQYF

clone size: .
J gene: TRBJ2-3
D gene: .
V gene: TRBV6-5
CDR3 DNA: TGTGCCAGCAGAACACAGGGAGATACGCAGTATTTT
CDR3 protein: CASRTQGDTQYF

clone size: few
J gene: TRBJ1-2
D gene: .
V gene: TRBV28
CDR3 DNA: TGTGCCAGCAGTCTGGCCAGGGTATATGGCTACACCTTC
CDR3 protein: CASSLARVYGYTF

clone size: .
J gene: TRBJ1-1
D gene: .
V gene: TRBV28
CDR3 DNA: TGTGCCAGCAGTTATGGTCGGCACACTGAAGCTTTCTTT
CDR3 protein: CASSYGRHTEAFF

clone size: .
J gene: TRBJ2-5
D gene: TRBD1
V gene: TRBV10-3
CDR3 DNA: TGTGCCATCAGTGCGGGGACAGGGCGTTTAGAGACCCAGTACTTC
CDR3 protein: CAISAGTGRLETQYF

clone size: .
J gene: TRBJ2-1
D gene: .
V gene: TRBV6-4
CDR3 DNA: TGTGCCAGCAGTGACTCGTTTAGTTTCAATGAGCAGTTCTTC
CDR3 protein: CASSDSFSFNEQFF

clone size: .
J gene: TRBJ2-7
D gene: .
V gene: TRBV5-1
CDR3 DNA: TGCGCCAGCAGCTTTGAGGGGGGGCTTGAGCAGTACTTC
CDR3 protein: CASSFEGGLEQYF

clone size: .
J gene: TRBJ2-7
D gene: TRBD2
V gene: TRBV7-2
CDR3 DNA: TGTGCCAGCAGCTTAGGAGATCGGACTAGCGCCTACGAGCAGTACTTC
CDR3 protein: CASSLGDRTSAYEQYF

clone size: .
J gene: TRBJ2-2
D gene: .
V gene: TRBV4-2
CDR3 DNA: TGTGCCAGCAGCCAAGACCCCCGGGCCGGGTACACCGGGGAGCTGTTTTTT
CDR3 protein: CASSQDPRAGYTGELFF

clone size: .
J gene: TRBJ2-3
D gene: .
V gene: TRBV5-1
CDR3 DNA: TGCGCCAGCAGCCCCAGCGTGAGGACAGATACGCAGTATTTT
CDR3 protein: CASSPSVRTDTQYF

clone size: .
J gene: TRBJ1-3
D gene: .
V gene: TRBV2
CDR3 DNA: TGTGCCAGCAGTGTCGGGCCATCGTCTGGAAACACCATATATTTT
CDR3 protein: CASSVGPSSGNTIYF

clone size: once
J gene: TRBJ2-3
D gene: TRBD2
V gene: TRBV5-1
CDR3 DNA: TGCGCCAGCAGCTTGGCCGCGGGAGGCCCAGATACGCAGTATTTT
CDR3 protein: CASSLAAGGPDTQYF

clone size: .
J gene: TRBJ2-7
D gene: TRBD2
V gene: TRBV5-4
CDR3 DNA: TGTGCCAGCAGCTGGGGGAGCGGGAGTAGCGCCTACGAGCAGTACTTC
CDR3 protein: CASSWGSGSSAYEQYF

clone size: .
J gene: TRBJ2-1
D gene: TRBD1
V gene: TRBV6-5
CDR3 DNA: TGTGCCAGCACTAGGGACAGGAGTAATGAGCAGTTCTTC
CDR3 protein: CASTRDRSNEQFF

clone size: .
J gene: TRBJ2-5
D gene: TRBD1
V gene: TRBV5-4
CDR3 DNA: TGTGCCAGCAGCTTGGAGGGACAGCCTTACGAGACCCAGTACTTC
CDR3 protein: CASSLEGQPYETQYF

clone size: .
J gene: TRBJ2-7
D gene: .
V gene: TRBV28
CDR3 DNA: TGTGCCAGCAGTTTCGGGGCCGAGCAGTACTTC
CDR3 protein: CASSFGAEQYF

clone size: .
J gene: TRBJ1-2
D gene: .
V gene: TRBV4-2
CDR3 DNA: TGTGCCAGCAGCCAATTCCTAGACATCGGGACGCTCGACGGTGACTATGGCTACACCTTC
CDR3 protein: CASSQFLDIGTLDGDYGYTF

clone size: .
J gene: TRBJ1-3
D gene: .
V gene: TRBV23-1
CDR3 DNA: TGCGCCAGCAGTCCCCGGAACACCATATATTTT
CDR3 protein: CASSPRNTIYF

clone size: .
J gene: TRBJ1-6
D gene: .
V gene: TRBV25-1
CDR3 DNA: TGTGCCAGCAGTGTCCCAAATTCACCCCTCCACTTT
CDR3 protein: CASSVPNSPLHF

clone size: .
J gene: TRBJ2-5
D gene: TRBD2
V gene: TRBV7-2
CDR3 DNA: TGTGCCAGCAGCTTAGCCGGGACTAGCCGGGAGACCCAGTACTTC
CDR3 protein: CASSLAGTSRETQYF

clone size: .
J gene: TRBJ1-6
D gene: TRBD1
V gene: TRBV11-3
CDR3 DNA: TGTGCCAGCAGCTTAGGAAGAGTGGCAGGGGGCGCGGGTAATTCACCCCTCCACTTT
CDR3 protein: CASSLGRVAGGAGNSPLHF

clone size: .
J gene: TRBJ2-3
D gene: TRBD2
V gene: TRBV7-9
CDR3 DNA: TGTGCCAGCAGCTTAGTAACCGGGAGGGCCTCAGATACGCAGTATTTT
CDR3 protein: CASSLVTGRASDTQYF

clone size: .
J gene: TRBJ2-2
D gene: TRBD1
V gene: TRBV6-5
CDR3 DNA: TGTGCCAGCAGACGTACAGGGGGCCGGAGCGGGGAGCTGTTTTTT
CDR3 protein: CASRRTGGRSGELFF

clone size: .
J gene: TRBJ1-1
D gene: .
V gene: TRBV6-5
CDR3 DNA: TGTGCCAGCAGTTACTCTCCCTCAACGAACACTGAAGCTTTCTTT
CDR3 protein: CASSYSPSTNTEAFF

clone size: few
J gene: TRBJ1-3
D gene: .
V gene: TRBV5-1
CDR3 DNA: TGCGCCAGCAGCGTCTCGGGACTCGGCTCTGGAAACACCATATATTTT
CDR3 protein: CASSVSGLGSGNTIYF

clone size: .
J gene: TRBJ2-5
D gene: TRBD2
V gene: TRBV19
CDR3 DNA: TGTGCCAGTAGTATAGGACTACTAGCGTCAGAGACCCAGTACTTC
CDR3 protein: CASSIGLLASETQYF

clone size: .
J gene: TRBJ2-6
D gene: TRBD1
V gene: TRBV5-1
CDR3 DNA: TGCGCCAGCAGCATCGGACAGGCAGGGGCCAACGTCCTGACTTTC
CDR3 protein: CASSIGQAGANVLTF

clone size: .
J gene: TRBJ2-7
D gene: .
V gene: TRBV5-1
CDR3 DNA: TGCGCCAGCAGCTTGGTGGCGCAGAGCTCCTACGAGCAGTACTTC
CDR3 protein: CASSLVAQSSYEQYF

clone size: .
J gene: TRBJ2-3
D gene: TRBD2
V gene: TRBV25-1
CDR3 DNA: TGTGCCAGCAGTGCCAACCCGGGACTAGCGGGAGGCACAGATACGCAGTATTTT
CDR3 protein: CASSANPGLAGGTDTQYF

clone size: .
J gene: TRBJ1-1
D gene: TRBD1
V gene: TRBV5-4
CDR3 DNA: TGTGCCAGCAGCCGCCGGGACAGGGGGCCGGCCACTGAAGCTTTCTTT
CDR3 protein: CASSRRDRGPATEAFF